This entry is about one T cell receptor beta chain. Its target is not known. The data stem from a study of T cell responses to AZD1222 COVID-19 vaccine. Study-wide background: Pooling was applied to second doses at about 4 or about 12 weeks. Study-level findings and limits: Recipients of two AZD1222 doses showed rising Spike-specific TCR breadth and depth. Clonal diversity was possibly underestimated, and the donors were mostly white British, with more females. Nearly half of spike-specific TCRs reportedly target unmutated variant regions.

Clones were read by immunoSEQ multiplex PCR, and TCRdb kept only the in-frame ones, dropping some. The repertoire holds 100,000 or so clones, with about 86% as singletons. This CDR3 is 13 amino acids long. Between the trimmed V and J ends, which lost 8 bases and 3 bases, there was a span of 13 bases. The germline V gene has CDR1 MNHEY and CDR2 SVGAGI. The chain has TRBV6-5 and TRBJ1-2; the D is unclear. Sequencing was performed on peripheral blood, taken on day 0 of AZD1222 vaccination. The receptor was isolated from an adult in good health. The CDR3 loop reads CASGRDPDYGYTF. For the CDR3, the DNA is TGTGCCAGCGGACGAGACCCGGACTATGGCTACACCTTC.